The entry below gives a single T cell receptor (beta chain) sequence along with its context. What it recognizes is unknown. The V and J ends lost 2 bases and 3 bases respectively, with 8 bases between them. The germline gives CDR1 MNHEY, CDR2 SVGAGI. CDR3 length: 14 amino acids. These data belong to a study of CD4 T cells in relation to SARS-CoV-2 and coronaviruses. Study overall: Median patient age was around 42 years, spanning 21 to 72 years. Convalescent patients were fewer than ten males and 4 females; two were Hispanic. Notes on the study in general: Crossreactive clones expanded significantly less to SARS-CoV-2 than monoreactive clones. Around 62% of donors had memory CD4+ clonotypes crossrecognizing SARS-CoV-2 and common cold coronavirus spike.

Sequenced by immunoSEQ multiplex PCR; TCRdb stores in-frame clones only, minus some. This sample has 35,000 to 40,000 clones, with 70% to 90% found just once. The V and J genes are TRBV6-5 and TRBJ2-1; D not resolved. The source is an adult with COVID-19. The material sequenced was memory CD4+ T cells from PBMCs. The CDR3 region has the DNA TGTGCCAGCAGTTACAACGGTTACTACAATGAGCAGTTCTTC. It translates to CASSYNGYYNEQFF.